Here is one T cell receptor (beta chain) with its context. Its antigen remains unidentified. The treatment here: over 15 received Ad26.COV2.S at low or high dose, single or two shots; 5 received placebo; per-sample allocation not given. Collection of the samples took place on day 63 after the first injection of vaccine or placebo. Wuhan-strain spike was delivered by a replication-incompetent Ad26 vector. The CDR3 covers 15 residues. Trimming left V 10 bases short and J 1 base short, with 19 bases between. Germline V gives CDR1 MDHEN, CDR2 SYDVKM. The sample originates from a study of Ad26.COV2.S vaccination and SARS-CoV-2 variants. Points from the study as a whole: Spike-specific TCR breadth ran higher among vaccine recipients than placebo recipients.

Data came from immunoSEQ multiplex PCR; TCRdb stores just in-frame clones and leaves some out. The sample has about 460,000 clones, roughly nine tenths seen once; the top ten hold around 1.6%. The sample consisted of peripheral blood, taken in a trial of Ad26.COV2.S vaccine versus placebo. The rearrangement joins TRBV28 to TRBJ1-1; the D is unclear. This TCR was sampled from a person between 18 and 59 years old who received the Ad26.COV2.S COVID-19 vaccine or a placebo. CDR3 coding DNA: TGTGCCACCAATCCCCGGGGAGGAGGGAACACTGAAGCTTTCTTT. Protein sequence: CATNPRGGGNTEAFF. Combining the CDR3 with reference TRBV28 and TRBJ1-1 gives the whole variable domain DVKVTQSSRYLVKRTGEKVFLECVQDMDHENMFWYRQDPGLGLRLIYFSYDVKMKEKGDIPEGYSVSREKKERFSLILESASTNQTSMYLCATNPRGGGNTEAFFGQGTRLTVV.